These 31 T cell receptor beta chains came from one sample sequenced in a study of blood T cell repertoires in COVID-19. Method: immunoSEQ multiplex PCR; TCRdb's copy keeps in-frame clones and lacks some. The sample has approximately 470,000 clones; roughly 90% are singletons. The sequencing sample was made of PBMCs or T cells enriched from blood (not recorded which). These receptor sequences come from a woman under 30 who had recovered from COVID-19.

The chain has TRBV9 and TRBJ2-1; 9 nucleotides match TRBD1. The length of the CDR3 is 14 residues. Unmatched junction bases numbered 9, after V lost 4 bases and J lost 10 bases. Germline V gene lookup returns CDR1 SGDLS and CDR2 YYNGEE. DNA of the CDR3: TGTGCCAGCAGCTTCACAGGGGGCTCCAAGGAGCAGTTCTTC. It yields the protein CASSFTGGSKEQFF.

J is TRBJ1-1 and V is TRBV5-8; D is possibly TRBD1 (5 bases). The V end lost 0 bases, the J end lost 8 bases, and 11 bases lay between the germline ends. This CDR3 comprises 13 residues. Germline V gene data show CDR1 as SGHTS and CDR2 as YDEGEE. The CDR3: CASSLVQGMEAFF. DNA of the CDR3: TGTGCCAGCAGCTTGGTGCAGGGAATGGAAGCTTTCTTT.

The V and J genes are TRBV5-4 and TRBJ2-7; a weak D match, TRBD1 (5 bases). CDR1 and CDR2 from the germline V gene are SGHNT and YYREEE (reference sequence). V was cut by 3 bases and J by 0 bases, with 7 bases left in between. The CDR3 sequence is 13 residues long. CDR3 bases: TGTGCCAGCAGCTCGACAGTCTCCTACGAGCAGTACTTC. Its translation: CASSSTVSYEQYF.

The chain recombines TRBV19 with TRBJ1-5; 7 positions agree with TRBD1. CDR1 LNHDA and CDR2 SQIVND come from the germline V gene (reference sequence). This CDR3 has 16 residues. Trimming removed 4 bases from V and 2 bases from J; junction bases left unmatched: 8. Here the CDR3 DNA reads TGTGCCAGTAGTAGGAGACAGGGAGCGGGCAATCAGCCCCAGCATTTT. This translates into CASSRRQGAGNQPQHF.

Comment on this clone: Other DNA sequences in the same sample also yield this CDR3. The genes are TRBV6-5 and TRBJ1-2; D is possibly TRBD1 (5 bases). Germline V lookup: CDR1 MNHEY, CDR2 SVGAGI. This CDR3 region has 14 residues. Trimming removed 7 bases at V and 2 bases at J, with 14 bases between. CDR3 amino acids: CASTERAGNYGYTF. The CDR3 bases are TGTGCCAGCACCGAGCGGGCAGGGAACTATGGCTACACCTTC.

The J gene is TRBJ2-3, the V gene TRBV3-1 (or the pseudogene TRBV3-2), with D perhaps matching TRBD2 (7 bases). Germline V gives CDR1 LGHDT, CDR2 YNNKEL (reference sequence). The V end was cut by 4 bases, the J end by 4 bases, with 12 bases between. The CDR3 runs 14 residues. CDR3 residues: CASSLGGASDTQYF. The CDR3 nucleotides are TGTGCCAGCAGCCTAGGGGGGGCCTCAGATACGCAGTATTTT.

This clone has more than one count but fewer than ten. This sequence joins TRBV11-2 and TRBJ1-1; perhaps TRBD1 as D (5 bases). Germline V gives CDR1 SGHAT, CDR2 FQNNGV. Trimming took 5 bases from V and 5 from J, leaving 12 bases between them. The CDR3 is 13 amino acids. CDR3 residues: CASSTDRWTEAFF. In DNA, the CDR3 is TGTGCCAGCAGCACCGACAGATGGACTGAAGCTTTCTTT.

The rearrangement links TRBV7-2 to TRBJ2-3, with 8 bases lining up with TRBD1. Trimming took 5 bases from V and 4 from J; bases not matched to a gene: 17. Per germline, CDR1 SGHTA and CDR2 FQGNSA. The CDR3 is 18 residues long. In DNA, the CDR3 is TGTGCCAGCAGCCTAACAGGCCTAGGACAGGGTGGGGCAGATACGCAGTATTTT. Protein: CASSLTGLGQGGADTQYF.

The rearrangement links TRBV9 to TRBJ2-7; D might be TRBD2 (6 bases). V was pared by 4 bases and J by 0 bases, with 11 bases between. CDR1 and CDR2 from the germline V gene are SGDLS and YYNGEE. The CDR3 spans 14 residues. In DNA, the CDR3 is TGTGCCAGCAGCCTAACCGGGAGCTCCTACGAGCAGTACTTC. Translated, it gives CASSLTGSSYEQYF.

The chain employs TRBV24-1 and TRBJ2-5; possibly TRBD2 for D (6 bases). The CDR3 covers 14 residues. Trimming took off 6 bases at V and 2 bases at J, with 12 bases between the two ends. Per germline, CDR1 KGHDR and CDR2 SFDVKD. The CDR3 region is CATSRPGTQETQYF. The CDR3 DNA sequence: TGTGCCACCAGTCGTCCCGGGACTCAAGAGACCCAGTACTTC.

The rearrangement links TRBV5-1 to TRBJ2-5; D might be TRBD2 (6 bases). This CDR3 has 14 amino acids. CDR1 is SGHRS, CDR2 YFSETQ, per germline. The ends were cut back, 2 bases at V and 4 bases at J, with 12 bases in the middle. The CDR3 region is CASSFQGGAETQYF. The CDR3, as DNA: TGCGCCAGCAGCTTTCAAGGAGGGGCAGAGACCCAGTACTTC.

The chain uses TRBV9 and TRBJ1-1; D gene ambiguous. This CDR3 spans 13 amino acids. CDR1 is SGDLS, CDR2 YYNGEE, per germline. Trimming left V 2 bases short and J 4 bases short, with 9 bases between. In DNA form, the CDR3 reads TGTGCCAGCAGCGTTGCCCCCAGCACTGAAGCTTTCTTT. Translating gives CASSVAPSTEAFF. Full variable domain (outside the CDR3, taken from reference TRBV9 and TRBJ1-1): DSGVTQTPKHLITATGQRVTLRCSPRSGDLSVYWYQQSLDQGLQFLIQYYNGEERAKGNILERFSAQQFPDLHSELNLSSLELGDSALYFCASSVAPSTEAFFGQGTRLTVV.

The rearrangement uses TRBV6-5 and TRBJ2-7; 7 bases match TRBD1. The CDR3 has 13 residues. In germline, CDR1 is MNHEY, CDR2 SVGAGI. V was clipped by 2 bases and J by 6 bases; unmatched bases: 4. The CDR3 DNA reads as TGTGCCAGCAGTTACAACAGGGGTAGCGAGCAGTACTTC. Encoded protein: CASSYNRGSEQYF.

The genes are TRBV7-6 and TRBJ2-2; no clear D gene. CDR1 SGHVS and CDR2 FNYEAQ come from the germline V gene. The length of the CDR3 is 14 residues. Trimming cost V 5 bases and J 1 base, with 8 bases left between them. The CDR3 nucleotides are TGTGCCAGCAGCCCGTCAGGGAACACCGGGGAGCTGTTTTTT. This sequence encodes CASSPSGNTGELFF.

This chain joins TRBV3-1 (or the pseudogene TRBV3-2) and TRBJ1-2; D gene uncertain. The germline V and J ends were trimmed by 1 base and 3 bases, with 6 bases remaining between them. The V gene's germline CDR1 is LGHDT and CDR2 YNNKEL (reference sequence). This CDR3 contains 13 residues. The CDR3 sequence is CASSQAVDYGYTF. CDR3 coding DNA: TGTGCCAGCAGCCAAGCGGTTGACTATGGCTACACCTTC.

The rearrangement links TRBV28 to TRBJ1-1, with TRBD1 matching over 9 bases. Germline-derived CDR1 and CDR2 are MDHEN and SYDVKM. This CDR3 has 15 residues. The ends lost 8 bases at V and 2 bases at J; junction bases unmatched: 9. CDR3 residues: CASAPRTGVNTEAFF. The CDR3 region has the DNA TGTGCCAGCGCCCCACGGACAGGGGTAAACACTGAAGCTTTCTTT.

In its sample, this clone was seen once. The chain carries TRBV11-2 and TRBJ2-1, with a weak D call TRBD2 (5 bases). CDR1 is SGHAT and CDR2 is FQNNGV in the germline V gene. This CDR3 has 18 residues. V was trimmed by 0 bases and J by 0 bases, leaving 15 bases between them. CDR3 residues: CASSLDWLGVSSYNEQFF. The DNA of the CDR3 is TGTGCCAGCAGCTTAGATTGGCTCGGGGTCAGCTCCTACAATGAGCAGTTCTTC.

This sequence joins TRBV12-3 or TRBV12-4 and TRBJ1-1; TRBD1 aligns across 9 bases. The ends lost 5 bases at V and 10 bases at J; junction bases unmatched: 8. The CDR3 loop spans 13 amino acids. The DNA of the CDR3 is TGTGCCAGCAGTCCCGACAGGGGGGGAGGAGCTTTCTTT. It yields the protein CASSPDRGGGAFF.

The chain has TRBV12-5 and TRBJ2-7, with 7 bases aligning to TRBD2. Germline lookup yields CDR1 LGHNT and CDR2 FRNRAP. The CDR3 is 15 residues long. The V gene end was trimmed by 0 bases and the J gene end by 5 bases; junction bases not matched to a gene: 7. The chain's CDR3 is CASGLVEEGRDEQYF. The CDR3 DNA sequence: TGTGCTAGTGGTTTGGTAGAAGAGGGGAGGGACGAGCAGTACTTC.

J is TRBJ1-6 and V is TRBV6-5, with D unresolved. The CDR3 length is 13 residues. Trimming removed 8 bases at V and 7 bases at J, with 12 bases between. The germline V gene has CDR1 MNHEY and CDR2 SVGAGI. CDR3 DNA sequence: TGTGCCAGCCGAGCGCGGATCAATTCACCCCTCCACTTT. Amino acid sequence: CASRARINSPLHF.

The rearrangement uses TRBV9 and TRBJ2-1, with D possibly matching TRBD1 (8 bases). Trimming removed 4 bases at V and 0 bases at J, with 20 bases between. The CDR3 totals 18 residues. Germline V gene data show CDR1 as SGDLS and CDR2 as YYNGEE. The CDR3 here is CASSFQGAGDVSYNEQFF. The CDR3 DNA follows: TGTGCCAGCAGCTTCCAGGGGGCGGGGGACGTCTCCTACAATGAGCAGTTCTTC. Variable domain in full (rest from reference TRBV9 and TRBJ2-1): DSGVTQTPKHLITATGQRVTLRCSPRSGDLSVYWYQQSLDQGLQFLIQYYNGEERAKGNILERFSAQQFPDLHSELNLSSLELGDSALYFCASSFQGAGDVSYNEQFFGPGTRLTVL.

CDR3 loop: CASSLNWQAGELFF. Here the CDR3 DNA reads TGTGCCAGCAGCTTAAATTGGCAGGCGGGGGAGCTGTTTTTT. V gene TRBV7-2 combines with J gene TRBJ2-2; no clear D. The CDR3 runs 14 residues. V lost 2 bases and J lost 8, with 12 bases in between. CDR1 and CDR2 (germline): SGHTA, FQGNSA.

This sequence joins TRBV12-3 or TRBV12-4 and TRBJ2-5; D remains ambiguous. The germline V and J ends were trimmed by 7 bases and 5 bases, with 11 bases remaining between them. CDR3 length equals 12 residues. CDR3 protein: CASTNTGETQYF. The CDR3 DNA is TGTGCCAGCACCAACACCGGGGAGACCCAGTACTTC.

A single count supports this clone. The rearrangement links TRBV2 to TRBJ1-2, with 7 bases lining up with TRBD1. Germline loops: CDR1 SNHLY, CDR2 FYNNEI. V lost 6 bases to trimming and J lost 4 bases; unmatched junction nucleotides: 8. The CDR3 totals 14 residues. CDR3 in amino acids: CASRDTGQPYGYTF. For the CDR3, the DNA is TGTGCCAGCAGGGATACGGGACAGCCCTATGGCTACACCTTC.

This sequence joins TRBV7-8 and TRBJ2-7; maybe TRBD2 (7 bases). CDR3 length equals 16 residues. Trimming left V 4 bases short and J 4 bases short, with 20 bases between. Looked up from germline, CDR1 is SGHVS and CDR2 is FQNEAQ. The DNA for the CDR3 is TGTGCCAGCAGCTCATCCCCGTGGGGGGGCTATTACGAGCAGTACTTC. Protein: CASSSSPWGGYYEQYF.

V usage is TRBV4-1 and J usage is TRBJ2-2, with D possibly being TRBD2 (5 bases). The CDR3 contains 17 residues. Germline CDR1 and CDR2: MGHRA and YSYEKL. The ends were cut back, 0 bases at V and 1 base at J, with 12 bases in the middle. The CDR3 DNA sequence: TGCGCCAGCAGCCAAGAATTAAAGGGAGTGAACACCGGGGAGCTGTTTTTT. This encodes CASSQELKGVNTGELFF.

The gene calls are TRBV3-1 (or the pseudogene TRBV3-2) and TRBJ2-4; 7 bases line up with TRBD2. This CDR3 comprises 16 residues. Germline CDR1 reads LGHDT; CDR2 reads YNNKEL (reference sequence). Trimming took 1 base from V and 2 from J; bases not matched to a gene: 5. The CDR3 DNA reads TGTGCCAGCAGCCAAGTTGCGCGGGGGACCAAAAACATTCAGTACTTC. Its protein product is CASSQVARGTKNIQYF.

J is TRBJ1-1 and V is TRBV11-2; 8 bases align to TRBD1. J was trimmed by 1 base and V by 3 bases; bases with no gene match: 7. The germline gives CDR1 SGHAT, CDR2 FQNNGV. The CDR3 sequence is 16 residues long. CDR3: CASSFGQGGSNTEAFF. CDR3 sequence (DNA): TGTGCCAGCAGCTTCGGACAGGGCGGTTCGAACACTGAAGCTTTCTTT.

The V call is TRBV2, the J call TRBJ1-1, with a weak D call TRBD1 (5 bases). The CDR3 totals 15 residues. From germline, CDR1 is SNHLY and CDR2 FYNNEI. With 7 bases removed from V and 7 bases from J, the gap between germline ends came to 22 bases. CDR3: CASIDPGLPGGEAFF. The CDR3, as DNA: TGTGCCAGCATCGACCCTGGACTCCCCGGGGGTGAAGCTTTCTTT. The whole variable domain, filled in from reference TRBV2 and TRBJ1-1, reads EPEVTQTPSHQVTQMGQEVILRCVPISNHLYFYWYRQILGQKVEFLVSFYNNEISEKSEIFDDQFSVERPDGSNFTLKIRSTKLEDSAMYFCASIDPGLPGGEAFFGQGTRLTVV.

The chain uses TRBV7-9 and TRBJ2-2; D perhaps matches TRBD2 (5 bases). CDR1 and CDR2 (germline): SEHNR, FQNEAQ (reference sequence). This CDR3 is built from 16 residues. Trimming pared 1 base from V and 1 base from J, leaving 10 bases between. The CDR3 DNA follows: TGTGCCAGCAGCTTAGTCCGGGGATTGAACACCGGGGAGCTGTTTTTT. Translated, it gives CASSLVRGLNTGELFF.

The CDR3 here is CATSTGGHAEQYF. The CDR3 nucleotides are TGTGCCACCAGTACCGGGGGGCATGCCGAGCAGTACTTC. The V gene is TRBV11-2, the J gene TRBJ2-7; weak D call: TRBD2 (7 bases). This CDR3 spans 13 amino acids. V lost 10 bases and J lost 6, with 19 bases in between. Germline values: CDR1 SGHAT, CDR2 FQNNGV.